This TCR beta chain derives from a study of Graves' ophthalmopathy and Graves' hyperthyroidism. Germline-derived CDR1 and CDR2 are SGHRS and YFSETQ. The CDR3 has 14 residues. Remarks on this clonotype: One junction end does not reproduce the germline sequence, and a read error may be involved.

Scientists amplified the TCR beta CDR3 regions from RNA transcripts. Scientists carried out first-round RT-PCR using HTBI primers and then a second-round multiplex PCR. MiXCR, run by TCRdb on the multiplex PCR reads, gives a single entry per CDR3 protein. The sample includes 600,000 to 650,000 distinct CDR3 sequences, about 20% of them seen just once. Stable hyperthyroid donors showed no ophthalmopathy during 18 months follow-up. Patients with other autoimmune diseases, uncontrolled infections, pregnancy or lactation were excluded. The V call is TRBV5-1, the J call TRBJ2-7, with D perhaps TRBD1 or TRBD2 (5 bases each). The material sequenced was peripheral blood. The sequence was obtained from a woman between 18 and 30 years old with stable Graves' hyperthyroidism. Some clones in this sample may be carry-over from other donors' samples. For the CDR3, the DNA is TGCGCCTGCAGCCCCGGGACGGCCCTTGGCGAGCAGTACTTC. Translation: CACSPGTALGEQYF.